These 5 T cell receptor beta chains share one sample of origin, sequenced in a study of blood T cell repertoires in COVID-19 (dated by TCRdb to 2020 to 2022). The protocol used for the library was the immunoSEQ multiplex PCR assay. TCRdb took over this immuneACCESS table, retaining in-frame rearrangements with V and J assigned. Such tables are incomplete; in checked studies, under half of the missing clones stem from an unresolved V gene, and the remainder is unexplained. The sample data list 150,000 to 200,000 clones, and 81% of these were observed just once. The ten most abundant clones make up 11% of the sample. The material sequenced was peripheral blood. The source of these receptors is a human donor in a cohort sampled during active COVID-19.

The table lists this clone with a count of one. The chain combines TRBV7-2 with TRBJ1-1; D possibly corresponds to TRBD1 (5 bases). V was cut by 4 bases and J by 2 bases, with 14 bases left in between. The CDR3 has 15 residues. Germline V gene sequence: CDR1 SGHTA, CDR2 FQGNSA. The CDR3 sequence is CASSYRRGLNTEAFF. CDR3 DNA: TGTGCCAGCAGCTACCGACGGGGACTCAACACTGAAGCTTTCTTT.

This clone was seen once. The chain combines TRBV10-3 with TRBJ1-1, with TRBD1 matching over 7 bases. With 10 bases clipped from V and 1 base from J, the junction kept 15 bases outside the gene matches. CDR1 ENHRY and CDR2 SYGVKD come from the germline V gene. The length of the CDR3 is 16 residues. DNA for the CDR3: TGTGCCACCTCCCCGGTTAAAGGGGGCAAGAACACTGAAGCTTTCTTT. It translates to CATSPVKGGKNTEAFF.

This chain connects TRBV28 to TRBJ1-2; 9 bases map to TRBD1. This CDR3 is 15 amino acids long. V gave up 5 bases and J gave up 4 bases; unmatched junction bases: 8. Germline lookup yields CDR1 MDHEN and CDR2 SYDVKM. The CDR3 loop reads CASSRGQGLPYGYTF. DNA for the CDR3: TGTGCCAGCAGTCGTGGACAGGGGCTGCCCTATGGCTACACCTTC.

This clone was counted at least ten times. The chain combines TRBV7-9 with TRBJ1-5; 7 bases align to TRBD1. CDR1 and CDR2 (germline): SEHNR, FQNEAQ (reference sequence). J gave up 7 bases and V 1 base, and 4 bases lay outside the gene matches. CDR3 length: 14 residues. The CDR3 is CASSLGQGEQPQHF. The DNA of the CDR3 is TGTGCCAGCAGCTTAGGACAGGGAGAACAGCCCCAGCATTTT.

The CDR3 sequence: CASSEVHRASGYTF. CDR3 nucleotides: TGTGCCAGCAGTGAAGTTCACAGGGCCTCTGGCTACACCTTC. This chain links TRBV6-1 with TRBJ1-2; perhaps TRBD1 as D (6 bases). The CDR3 has 14 residues. Germline V lookup: CDR1 MNHNS, CDR2 SASEGT. Deletions cut 1 base from V and 7 bases from J, with 13 bases between.